This T cell receptor beta chain was observed in a study of CD8 T cells in Susac syndrome. From germline, CDR1 is SGHVS and CDR2 FNYEAQ. Trimming took 5 bases from V and 9 from J; bases not matched to a gene: 10. The CDR3 contains 15 residues. TCR beta sequencing covered blood CD8+ and CD4+ T cells. Random-hexamer reverse transcription was applied to about 0.45 to 1 ug RNA. immunoSEQ multiplex PCR amplified TCR beta CDR3 across 54 Vbeta, 13 Jbeta. TCRdb processed the immunoSEQ multiplex PCR reads anew with MiXCR; each CDR3 protein has one entry. The repertoire holds approximately 150,000 distinct CDR3 sequences, with around 94% as singletons.

The V gene is TRBV7-6, the J gene TRBJ2-4; 10 nucleotides align to TRBD1. The sequence was obtained from a human donor with multiple sclerosis. Material for sequencing was CD4+ T cells from PBMCs. In nucleotides, the CDR3 is TGTGCCAGCAGCCCGGACAGGGACAGGGGAGGCATTCAGTACTTC. Translated, it gives CASSPDRDRGGIQYF.